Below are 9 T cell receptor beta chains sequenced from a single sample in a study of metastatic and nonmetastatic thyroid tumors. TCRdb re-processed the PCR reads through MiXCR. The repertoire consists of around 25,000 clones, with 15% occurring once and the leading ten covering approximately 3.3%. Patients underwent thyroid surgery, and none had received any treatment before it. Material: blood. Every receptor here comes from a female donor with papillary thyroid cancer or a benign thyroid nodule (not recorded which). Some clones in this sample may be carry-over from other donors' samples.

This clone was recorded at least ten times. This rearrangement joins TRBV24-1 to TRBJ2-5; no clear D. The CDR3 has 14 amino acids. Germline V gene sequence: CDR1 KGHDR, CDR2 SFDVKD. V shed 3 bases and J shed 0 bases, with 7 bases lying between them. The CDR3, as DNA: TGTGCCACCAGTGATAACGGGTACCAAGAGACCCAGTACTTC. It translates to CATSDNGYQETQYF.

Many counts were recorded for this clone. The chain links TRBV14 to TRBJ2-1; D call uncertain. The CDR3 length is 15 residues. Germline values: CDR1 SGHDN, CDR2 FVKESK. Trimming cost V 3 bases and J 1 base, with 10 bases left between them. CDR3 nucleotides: TGTGCCAGCAGCCAGGGCGTCGGATCCTACAATGAGCAGTTCTTC. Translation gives CASSQGVGSYNEQFF. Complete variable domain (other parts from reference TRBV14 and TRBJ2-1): EAGVTQFPSHSVIEKGQTVTLRCDPISGHDNLYWYRRVMGKEIKFLLHFVKESKQDESGMPNNRFLAERTGGTYSTLKVQPAELEDSGVYFCASSQGVGSYNEQFFGPGTRLTVL.

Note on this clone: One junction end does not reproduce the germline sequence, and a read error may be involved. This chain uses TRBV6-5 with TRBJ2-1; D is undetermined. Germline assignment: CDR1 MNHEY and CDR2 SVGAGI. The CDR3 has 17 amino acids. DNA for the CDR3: TGTGCCAGCATTTACTCGGTAGTCCGTAGCTCCTACAATGATCAGTTCTTC. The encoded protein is CASIYSVVRSSYNDQFF.

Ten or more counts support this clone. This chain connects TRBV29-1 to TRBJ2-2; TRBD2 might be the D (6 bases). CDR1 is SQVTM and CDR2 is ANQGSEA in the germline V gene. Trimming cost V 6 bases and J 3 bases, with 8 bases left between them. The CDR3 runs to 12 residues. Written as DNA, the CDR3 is TGCAGCGTCGGCGGGGACACCGGGGAGCTGTTTTTT. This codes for CSVGGDTGELFF.

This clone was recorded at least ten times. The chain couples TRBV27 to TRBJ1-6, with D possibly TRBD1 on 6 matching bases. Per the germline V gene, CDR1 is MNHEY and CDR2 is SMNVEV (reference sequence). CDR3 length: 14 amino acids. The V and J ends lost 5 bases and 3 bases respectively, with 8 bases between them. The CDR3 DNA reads TGTGCCAGCAGTGAGGGGGTCTATAATTCACCCCTCCACTTT. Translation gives CASSEGVYNSPLHF.

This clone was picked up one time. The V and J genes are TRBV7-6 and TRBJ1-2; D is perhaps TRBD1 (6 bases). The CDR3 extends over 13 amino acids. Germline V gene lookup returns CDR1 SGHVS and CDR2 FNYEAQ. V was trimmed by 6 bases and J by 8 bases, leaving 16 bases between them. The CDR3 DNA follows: TGTGCCAGCAGTACGGGGGGGGCGAGCGGCTACACCTTC. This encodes CASSTGGASGYTF.

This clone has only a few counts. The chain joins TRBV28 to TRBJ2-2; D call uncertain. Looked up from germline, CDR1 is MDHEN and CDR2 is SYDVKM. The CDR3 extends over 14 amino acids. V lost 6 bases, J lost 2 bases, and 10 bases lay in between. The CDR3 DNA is TGTGCCAGCAGACCGTTGGTCAACACCGGGGAGCTGTTTTTT. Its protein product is CASRPLVNTGELFF. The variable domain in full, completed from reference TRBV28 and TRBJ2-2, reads DVKVTQSSRYLVKRTGEKVFLECVQDMDHENMFWYRQDPGLGLRLIYFSYDVKMKEKGDIPEGYSVSREKKERFSLILESASTNQTSMYLCASRPLVNTGELFFGEGSRLTVL.

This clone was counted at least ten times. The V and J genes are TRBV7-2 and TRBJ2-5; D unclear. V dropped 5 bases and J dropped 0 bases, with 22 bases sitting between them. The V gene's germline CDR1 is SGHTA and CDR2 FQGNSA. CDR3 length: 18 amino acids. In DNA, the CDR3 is TGTGCCAGCAGCCCCCGCTTCCGGTCTGTAAGTGACCAAGAGACCCAGTACTTC. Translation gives CASSPRFRSVSDQETQYF.

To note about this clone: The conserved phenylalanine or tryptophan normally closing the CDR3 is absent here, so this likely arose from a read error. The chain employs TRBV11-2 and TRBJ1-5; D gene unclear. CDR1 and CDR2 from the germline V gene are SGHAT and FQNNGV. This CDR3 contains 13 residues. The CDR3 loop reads CACSSGLNQHQHS. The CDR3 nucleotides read TGTGCCTGCAGCTCCGGACTAAATCAGCACCAGCATTCT.